Listed here are 30 T cell receptor beta chains from one sample, sequenced in a study of CD8 T cells in Susac syndrome. After extraction with the RNeasy kit, about 0.5 to 1 ug of the RNA was reverse transcribed using random hexamers. In TCRdb, the immunoSEQ multiplex PCR reads were re-called with MiXCR into one record per CDR3 protein. The sample records around 160,000 distinct CDR3 sequences, roughly 95% being singletons. Material for sequencing was CD4+ T cells from PBMCs. Receptor source: a human donor in good health.

This rearrangement joins TRBV5-1 to TRBJ1-1; 8 bases agree with TRBD1. This CDR3 comprises 15 residues. Trimming removed 1 base from V and 6 bases from J; junction bases left unmatched: 8. In germline, CDR1 is SGHRS, CDR2 YFSETQ. CDR3: CASSLTRGRSSEAFF. Written as DNA, the CDR3 is TGCGCCAGCAGCTTGACCAGGGGGCGAAGTTCTGAAGCTTTCTTT.

The chain uses TRBV23-1 and TRBJ1-6; the match to TRBD1 covers 7 bases. TRBV23-1 is reported as an ORF; its role is uncertain. The CDR3 spans 16 residues. Trimming cost V 6 bases and J 7 bases; bases outside gene matches: 12. CDR3 bases: TGCGCCAGCAGCCCTCTTCCCGGGACAGTCAATTCACCCCTCCACTTT. This sequence encodes CASSPLPGTVNSPLHF.

The genes are TRBV7-2 and TRBJ2-5; D is perhaps TRBD2 (6 bases). Deletions cut 5 bases from V and 5 bases from J, with 9 bases between. Germline values: CDR1 SGHTA, CDR2 FQGNSA. The CDR3 contains 12 residues. The CDR3 bases are TGTGCCAGCAGCCGGGACTCCGAGACCCAGTACTTC. It yields the protein CASSRDSETQYF.

The chain couples TRBV29-1 to TRBJ2-5; the D gene is possibly TRBD2 (6 bases). This CDR3 has 14 amino acids. V shed 5 bases and J shed 5 bases, with 18 bases lying between them. The V gene's germline CDR1 is SQVTM and CDR2 ANQGSEA. The CDR3 spells CSVPTEPAGETQYF. In DNA, the CDR3 is TGCAGCGTTCCGACGGAACCCGCGGGGGAGACCCAGTACTTC.

The CDR3 here is CASSIAGQGAVAYNEQFF. For the CDR3, the DNA is TGTGCCAGTAGTATAGCCGGACAGGGGGCTGTAGCCTACAATGAGCAGTTCTTC. V and J are TRBV19 and TRBJ2-1; 11 bases line up with TRBD1. V was clipped by 1 base and J by 2 bases; unmatched bases: 7. CDR3 length equals 18 residues. The V gene's germline CDR1 is LNHDA and CDR2 SQIVND (reference sequence).

The chain has TRBV6-2 or TRBV6-3 and TRBJ2-7; tentatively, D is TRBD1 (6 bases). Per the germline V gene, CDR1 is MNHEY and CDR2 is SVGEGT. CDR3 length: 17 residues. Deletions cut 6 bases from V and 0 bases from J, with 21 bases between. The CDR3 loop reads CASRTSPGTGPSYEQYF. In DNA, the CDR3 is TGTGCCAGCAGGACTTCCCCGGGAACAGGGCCCTCCTACGAGCAGTACTTC.

The chain is built from TRBV7-2 and TRBJ1-5, with TRBD1 as a possible D gene (5 bases). V lost 5 bases and J lost 1, with 15 bases in between. CDR3 length: 16 residues. Germline CDR1 reads SGHTA; CDR2 reads FQGNSA. The CDR3 DNA reads TGTGCCAGCAGCCCCGTAAGGGGTTCCAGCAATCAGCCCCAGCATTTT. Amino acids: CASSPVRGSSNQPQHF. The variable domain in full, with the rest retrieved from reference TRBV7-2 and TRBJ1-5, is GAGVSQSPSNKVTEKGKDVELRCDPISGHTALYWYRQSLGQGLEFLIYFQGNSAPDKSGLPSDRFSAERTGGSVSTLTIQRTQQEDSAVYLCASSPVRGSSNQPQHFGDGTRLSIL.

The V and J genes are TRBV7-2 and TRBJ1-2, with 9 bases aligning to TRBD1. CDR1 SGHTA and CDR2 FQGNSA come from the germline V gene. The CDR3 spans 13 residues. V shed 5 bases and J 8 bases; nucleotides not matched to a gene: 6. CDR3 protein: CASSARTGEGYTF. DNA for the CDR3: TGTGCCAGCAGCGCCCGGACAGGGGAGGGCTACACCTTC.

The chain combines TRBV29-1 with TRBJ1-4; 9 nucleotides agree with TRBD1. This CDR3 region has 13 residues. V lost 6 bases and J lost 5; bases outside the gene matches: 4. Germline lookup yields CDR1 SQVTM and CDR2 ANQGSEA. CDR3 protein: CSVPGQGNEKLFF. CDR3 nucleotides: TGCAGCGTCCCGGGACAGGGAAATGAAAAACTGTTTTTT. Full variable domain (rest looked up from reference TRBV29-1 and TRBJ1-4): SAVISQKPSRDICQRGTSLTIQCQVDSQVTMMFWYRQQPGQSLTLIATANQGSEATYESGFVIDKFPISRPNLTFSTLTVSNMSPEDSSIYLCSVPGQGNEKLFFGSGTQLSVL.

This sequence joins TRBV6-5 and TRBJ1-3; D unresolved. The V gene's germline CDR1 is MNHEY and CDR2 SVGAGI. The CDR3 has 14 residues. V was trimmed by 0 bases and J by 3 bases, leaving 6 bases between them. CDR3 loop: CASSYSLGGNTIYF. CDR3 DNA sequence: TGTGCCAGCAGTTACTCGTTGGGTGGAAACACCATATATTTT.

The chain's CDR3 is CASSQGGLRNYGYTF. DNA of the CDR3: TGTGCCAGCAGCCAAGGGGGACTGAGAAACTATGGCTACACCTTC. The genes are TRBV3-1 and TRBJ1-2, with D tentatively TRBD1 (5 bases). The CDR3 extends over 15 amino acids. CDR1 and CDR2 (germline): LGHDT, YNNKEL (reference sequence). Between the trimmed V and J ends, which lost 1 base and 2 bases, there was a span of 11 bases.

The chain joins TRBV11-2 to TRBJ1-1, with D uncertain. Looked up from germline, CDR1 is SGHAT and CDR2 is FQNNGV. With 5 bases removed from V and 4 bases from J, the gap between germline ends came to 11 bases. The CDR3 totals 13 residues. The CDR3 region is CASSPFPRTEAFF. CDR3 sequence (DNA): TGTGCCAGCAGCCCATTTCCGCGCACTGAAGCTTTCTTT.

The chain has TRBV12-3 or TRBV12-4 and TRBJ1-2, with D possibly matching TRBD1 (6 bases). V was trimmed by 4 bases and J by 5 bases, leaving 11 bases between them. The CDR3 has 13 amino acids. CDR3 protein: CASSSGQKYGYTF. The CDR3 nucleotides read TGTGCCAGCAGTTCTGGACAGAAGTATGGCTACACCTTC.

The V and J genes are TRBV29-1 and TRBJ2-5, with D perhaps matching TRBD2 (6 bases). Germline V gene data show CDR1 as SQVTM and CDR2 as ANQGSEA. CDR3 length equals 14 residues. V lost 8 bases and J 4 bases, leaving 20 bases between the germline ends. CDR3: CSLGGVGHRETQYF. CDR3 nucleotides: TGCAGCCTTGGCGGGGTGGGGCACCGAGAGACCCAGTACTTC.

The table lists this clonotype with a count of one. The chain has TRBV19 and TRBJ1-2; no reliable D call. This CDR3 region has 15 residues. CDR1 and CDR2 (germline): LNHDA, SQIVND (reference sequence). V lost 7 bases and J lost 0, with 15 bases in between. The CDR3 nucleotides are TGTGCCAGTATCGCCCACGGAGATACTAACTATGGCTACACCTTC. Translating gives CASIAHGDTNYGYTF. Supplemented by reference TRBV19 and TRBJ1-2, the full variable domain reads DGGITQSPKYLFRKEGQNVTLSCEQNLNHDAMYWYRQDPGQGLRLIYYSQIVNDFQKGDIAEGYSVSREKKESFPLTVTSAQKNPTAFYLCASIAHGDTNYGYTFGSGTRLTVV.

This clonotype has only one observation. The V and J genes are TRBV3-1 and TRBJ1-1, with unresolved D. Trimming shortened V by 6 bases and J by 0 bases, and 11 bases separated the two germline ends. This CDR3 has 14 residues. The germline CDR1 and CDR2 sequences are LGHDT and YNNKEL (reference sequence). The CDR3: CASSPHGLNTEAFF. CDR3 sequence (DNA): TGTGCCAGCAGTCCCCATGGCCTGAACACTGAAGCTTTCTTT.

V and J are TRBV12-3 or TRBV12-4 and TRBJ1-5; D is unresolved. The V gene lost 2 bases and the J gene lost 4 bases, with 6 bases spanning the gap. CDR3 length equals 13 residues. The DNA of the CDR3 is TGTGCCAGCAGTTTACAGGCTAATCAGCCCCAGCATTTT. It translates to CASSLQANQPQHF.

This chain connects TRBV3-1 to TRBJ1-2; D unresolved. Germline loops: CDR1 LGHDT, CDR2 YNNKEL (reference sequence). The CDR3 contains 14 residues. V lost 1 base and J 7 bases, leaving 13 bases between the germline ends. The CDR3 region is CASSQGVAGTGYTF. The CDR3 DNA sequence: TGTGCCAGCAGCCAAGGAGTGGCAGGCACTGGCTACACCTTC.

V and J are TRBV11-2 and TRBJ2-7, with 9 bases matching TRBD1. The CDR3 has 16 amino acids. V lost 0 bases, J lost 2 bases, and 5 bases stayed unmatched. Looked up from germline, CDR1 is SGHAT and CDR2 is FQNNGV. The CDR3 DNA sequence: TGTGCCAGCAGCTTAGATACCGGGACAGGGACCTACGAGCAGTACTTC. Translation gives CASSLDTGTGTYEQYF.

J is TRBJ2-4 and V is TRBV4-2, with 10 bases matching TRBD1. Germline V gene sequence: CDR1 LGHNA, CDR2 YNFKEQ. This CDR3 comprises 16 residues. V lost 3 bases and J lost 2; bases outside the gene matches: 4. The CDR3 reads CASSHRDRGSKNIQYF. The CDR3, as DNA: TGTGCCAGCAGCCACCGGGACAGGGGATCCAAAAACATTCAGTACTTC.

The chain has TRBV20-1 and TRBJ1-5; unclear D gene. Between the trimmed V and J ends, which lost 0 bases and 1 base, there was a span of 7 bases. The CDR3 is 14 residues long. The germline V gene has CDR1 DFQATT and CDR2 SNEGSKA (reference sequence). The CDR3 DNA is TGCAGTGCTAGAGATCCACAGAGCAATCAGCCCCAGCATTTT. Translated, it gives CSARDPQSNQPQHF.

V gene TRBV15 combines with J gene TRBJ2-1; TRBD2 matches 9 bases. The CDR3 consists of 18 residues. Unmatched junction bases numbered 8, after V lost 1 base and J lost 1 base. CDR1 is LNHNV, CDR2 YYDKDF, per germline (reference sequence). CDR3 nucleotides: TGTGCCACCAGCAGAGGCTCAGGGCTAGCGGGGTCCTACAATGAGCAGTTCTTC. The encoded protein is CATSRGSGLAGSYNEQFF.

This sequence joins TRBV9 and TRBJ1-6; the D is unclear. The germline V gene has CDR1 SGDLS and CDR2 YYNGEE. The length of the CDR3 is 13 residues. The V end was cut by 2 bases, the J end by 9 bases, with 9 bases between. This CDR3 reads CASSVQGSSPLHF. CDR3 DNA sequence: TGTGCCAGCAGCGTGCAAGGGAGTTCACCCCTCCACTTT.

The V gene is TRBV5-1, the J gene TRBJ2-7; 7 bases agree with TRBD1. V lost 2 bases to trimming and J lost 5 bases; unmatched junction nucleotides: 7. Germline CDR1 and CDR2: SGHRS and YFSETQ. The CDR3 contains 14 residues. The CDR3 protein is CASSLRGTEDEQYF. The CDR3 DNA is TGCGCCAGCAGCTTAAGGGGGACAGAGGACGAGCAGTACTTC.

The chain couples TRBV20-1 to TRBJ2-1; 8 bases map to TRBD2. V dropped 4 bases and J dropped 4; count of bases not matched to a gene: 3. Germline-derived CDR1 and CDR2 are DFQATT and SNEGSKA (reference sequence). CDR3 length equals 13 residues. The CDR3 spells CSANPGGYNEQFF. Written as DNA, the CDR3 is TGCAGTGCTAACCCGGGGGGGTACAATGAGCAGTTCTTC.

The chain recombines TRBV24-1 with TRBJ2-3; no clear D. This CDR3 has 13 amino acids. The germline gives CDR1 KGHDR, CDR2 SFDVKD. Trimming pared 6 bases from V and 1 base from J, leaving 7 bases between. CDR3 region: CATSPWGTDTQYF. The DNA of the CDR3 is TGTGCCACCAGTCCTTGGGGCACAGATACGCAGTATTTT.

The rearrangement uses TRBV18 and TRBJ1-1; D is ambiguous. Looked up from germline, CDR1 is KGHSH and CDR2 is LQKENI. V lost 5 bases to trimming and J lost 3 bases, with 10 bases between them. The CDR3 is made up of 13 amino acids. This CDR3 reads CASSEDLDTEAFF. CDR3 bases: TGTGCCAGCTCAGAGGACTTGGACACTGAAGCTTTCTTT.

The chain recombines TRBV2 with TRBJ2-5; D is possibly TRBD2 (5 bases). CDR1 SNHLY and CDR2 FYNNEI come from the germline V gene. The CDR3 is 15 amino acids. Trimming took 2 bases from V and 1 from J, leaving 11 bases between them. In DNA form, the CDR3 reads TGTGCCAGCAGTGAAAGAGGGATTCTCCAAGAGACCCAGTACTTC. Encoded protein: CASSERGILQETQYF. The whole variable domain, filled in from reference TRBV2 and TRBJ2-5, reads EPEVTQTPSHQVTQMGQEVILRCVPISNHLYFYWYRQILGQKVEFLVSFYNNEISEKSEIFDDQFSVERPDGSNFTLKIRSTKLEDSAMYFCASSERGILQETQYFGPGTRLLVL.

In its sample, this clonotype was seen a few times. This rearrangement joins TRBV5-6 to TRBJ2-7; TRBD1 aligns across 9 bases. Trimming took 5 bases from V and 7 from J; bases not matched to a gene: 7. This CDR3 has 13 residues. Germline V lookup: CDR1 SGHDT, CDR2 YYEEEE. CDR3 coding DNA: TGTGCCAGCAGGCGACAGGGGGTCGGGGAGCAGTACTTC. It yields the protein CASRRQGVGEQYF.

The chain employs TRBV20-1 and TRBJ2-1, with no clear D. The V and J ends lost 0 bases and 0 bases respectively, with 12 bases between them. From germline, CDR1 is DFQATT and CDR2 SNEGSKA (reference sequence). This CDR3 is built from 16 residues. For the CDR3, the DNA is TGCAGTGCTAGAGATCTGGCGGCCAGCTCCTACAATGAGCAGTTCTTC. It translates to CSARDLAASSYNEQFF.